This note documents a single T cell receptor (beta chain) sequence. Its antigen is undetermined. These data belong to a study of shared clonotypes between healthy human individuals. The study, taken as a whole, reports: For naive CD4 cells, approximately 5% of clonotypes were shared across a few donors.

Germline-derived CDR1 and CDR2 are ENHRY and SYGVKD. Trimming took 6 bases from V and 2 from J, leaving 10 bases between them. This CDR3 has 13 amino acids. Profiled with immunoSEQ multiplex PCR; TCRdb holds only in-frame clones, not every one. The data contain 2,100,000 or so clones, approximately 96% of them singletons. Source material: naive CD4+ T cells sorted from blood. Stated subset: CD45RA+ positively selected. The chain uses TRBV10-3 and TRBJ1-1; D unclear. The TCR comes from a young man in good health. Here the CDR3 reads CAISPKVNTEAFF. The CDR3 DNA reads as TGTGCCATCAGCCCCAAGGTAAACACTGAAGCTTTCTTT.